This T cell receptor beta chain is from a study of T cell responses to AZD1222 COVID-19 vaccine (dated by TCRdb to the early 2020s). For context, the study as a whole: TCR sequencing covered 233 trial participants: about 210 given two doses of AZD1222 and about 26 given two doses of MenACWY control vaccine. Enrollment into the trials was organized by age into subgroups of 18-55, 56-69 and 70-plus years, and those subgroups contained approximately 150, 30 and 60 TCR-sequenced participants, respectively. Findings and caveats that apply to the study as a whole: Conclusions about previously exposed vaccinees are limited because only 6 or 7 AZD1222 recipients were SARS-CoV-2 seropositive at baseline. Epitopes outside the regions mutated in the B.1.351 and B.1.1.7 variants were reportedly recognized by nearly half of the unique spike-specific TCRs. No day 14 peak-response samples were available, so repertoires were characterized only after the peak T cell response. In the small 56-69-year group, the increase in depth fell short of significance, most likely because of low power. After two AZD1222 doses, spike-specific TCR breadth and depth were significantly higher than at day 0 and than in MenACWY recipients. Most participants were white British and females outnumbered males, and the authors suggested that clonal diversity may have been underestimated. The vaccine-associated CD4 TCRs covered the entire spike protein, and the dominant responses fell in regions 160-218 and 743-854.

Taken with the paper, the label for time point translates to: about 28 days (+/-7) after the second vaccine dose. AZD1222 recipients with second doses at about 4 weeks or about 12 weeks were pooled, because spike-specific TCR depth and breadth did not differ between schedules. Vaccinee samples came from UK trials COV001 and COV002, including a single-blind randomized controlled phase 2/3 trial of AZD1222 (ChAdOx1 nCoV-19) in healthy adults. Trial participant PBMC samples were collected at day 0 and day 28 after the second dose for TCRbeta chain sequencing. The CDR3 spans 11 residues, from the cysteine through the phenylalanine. CDR3 DNA only is kept here, 33 bases in frame from base 1. V is clipped by 5 bases and J by 9 bases, and the sequence between their germline boundaries is 9 bases long. From a lookup of the germline V gene, CDR1 and CDR2 are SGHDT and YYEEEE. As regards this clone: Its antigen remains unidentified. Nothing much larger sits one base from this clone, and base qualities are not available.

The CDR3 regions of human TCRbeta chains were analyzed by immunosequencing. The authors processed their data as follows. Repertoire TCRs were checked for matches against a reference library of SARS-CoV-2-specific TCRs that had been generated using the MIRA antigen-specificity platform. Breadth was defined as the fraction of unique TCRs that were SARS-CoV-2-associated, and depth was defined as the fraction of total T cells that were SARS-CoV-2-associated. Using the MIRA data, each spike-specific TCR was mapped to the spike region that the TCR reacts to and placed in a CD4 or CD8 class. Log10-transformed breadth and depth values were compared by one-way ANOVA with Sidak's multiple comparisons tests. Entries here come from immuneACCESS through TCRdb and include only in-frame sequences with V and J called. Some clones fail to appear in such tables; in the studies checked, an unresolved V gene covers under half of the shortfall, and the cause of the remainder is unknown. That table gives V, J and clone size, and the DNA gave D and trimming. Across this sample there are under 150,000 clones, with roughly 88% seen only once. The ten top clones hold roughly 2% of the sample.

The starting material was peripheral blood, obtained 28 days after the second AZD1222 dose. The sequence was obtained from an adult who received the AZD1222 COVID-19 vaccine. Rearrangement joined TRBV5-6 to TRBJ2-1, with an unclear D gene assignment. The sequenced DNA: TGTGCCAGCAGTCTCGTTGCTGAGCAGTTCTTC. Its amino acids are CASSLVAEQFF. Extended through the reference TRBV5-6 and TRBJ2-1 proteins, this CDR3 yields the full variable domain: DAGVTQSPTHLIKTRGQQVTLRCSPKSGHDTVSWYQQALGQGPQFIFQYYEEEERQRGNFPDRFSGHQFPNYSSELNVNALLLGDSALYLCASSLVAEQFFGPGTRLTVL.